These T cell receptor beta chains were read from a single sample in a study of breast tumors, draining lymph nodes, adjacent tissues. TCRdb reprocessed the multiplex PCR reads with MiXCR, giving one entry per CDR3 protein. The sample shows over 200,000 distinct CDR3 sequences, less than 40% of them seen only once. The sample consisted of axillary lymph node tissue. The origin of the receptors is a female donor with breast cancer. Some clones in this sample may be carry-over from other donors' samples. Both conserved end residues are part of each CDR3. A D gene is named only where the DNA matches it firmly. For some rows the clone size is stated as once, few or many, or as a class when expanded; others skip it.

CASSLEWGGRLGEQFF,TGTGCCAGCAGCTTAGAGTGGGGGGGCCGACTAGGCGAGCAGTTCTTC,TRBJ2-1,TRBV11-3,.,.
CSAPLDTNYGYTF,TGCAGTGCTCCCCTCGACACTAACTATGGCTACACCTTC,TRBJ1-2,TRBV20-1,.,many
CASSSPHSATGGKTQYF,TGTGCCAGCAGCTCCCCGCATAGCGCGACGGGGGGCAAGACCCAGTACTTC,TRBJ2-5,TRBV11-2,.,.
CASLKDPRSSYEQYF,TGTGCCAGCCTAAAGGACCCACGGAGCTCCTACGAGCAGTACTTC,TRBJ2-7,TRBV9,.,many
CASSRLAAVSGNTIYF,TGCGCCAGCAGCCGACTCGCGGCAGTCTCTGGAAACACCATATATTTT,TRBJ1-3,TRBV5-1,.,many
CAPGTGADLTNEKLFF,TGTGCCCCGGGGACAGGGGCAGACCTAACTAATGAAAAACTGTTTTTT,TRBJ1-4,TRBV2,TRBD1,.
CSGYGPSRNEQFF,TGCAGCGGATACGGGCCTTCCCGGAATGAGCAGTTCTTC,TRBJ2-1,TRBV29-1,.,.
CSARASTDTPYF,TGCAGTGCTAGAGCCAGCACAGATACGCCGTATTTT,TRBJ2-3,TRBV20-1,.,few
CASKSFGDSSGNTIYF,TGTGCCAGTAAATCTTTCGGGGACAGCTCTGGAAACACCATATATTTT,TRBJ1-3,TRBV19,TRBD1,.
CATSGQDYNEQFF,TGTGCCACCAGTGGACAGGACTACAATGAGCAGTTCTTC,TRBJ2-1,TRBV24-1,.,many
CATSARGQGTDTQYF,TGTGCCACCAGTGCTAGGGGCCAAGGCACAGATACGCAGTATTTT,TRBJ2-3,TRBV24-1,.,.
CASSEGTGEEKLFF,TGTGCCAGCAGTGAGGGGACAGGGGAAGAAAAACTGTTTTTT,TRBJ1-4,TRBV25-1,TRBD1,.
CASSLVGLAGEEQYF,TGTGCCAGCAGCTTAGTGGGACTAGCGGGAGAAGAGCAGTACTTC,TRBJ2-7,TRBV7-2,TRBD2,many
CASSDRRQSTDTQYF,TGTGCCAGCAGTGATAGGCGACAGTCCACAGATACGCAGTATTTT,TRBJ2-3,TRBV6-4,.,many
CAISDRLAGANEQFF,TGTGCCATCAGTGATCGACTAGCGGGAGCGAATGAGCAGTTCTTC,TRBJ2-1,TRBV10-3,TRBD2,many
CSVVRPLGTDTQYF,TGCAGCGTTGTGCGCCCCTTAGGGACAGATACGCAGTATTTT,TRBJ2-3,TRBV29-1,.,many
CASSPPGGGFNGNQPQHF,TGTGCCAGCAGTCCTCCCGGGGGCGGGTTCAATGGCAATCAGCCCCAGCATTTT,TRBJ1-5,TRBV7-8,.,.
CASSQTILEPQHF,TGTGCCAGCAGTCAGACCATATTGGAGCCCCAGCATTTT,TRBJ1-5,TRBV6-5,.,many
CASSPAGTSGYEQFF,TGTGCCAGCAGCCCTGCAGGGACTAGCGGGTACGAGCAGTTCTTC,TRBJ2-1,TRBV5-4,TRBD2,.
CASSVGQGMYEQYF,TGTGCCAGCAGTGTTGGACAGGGGATGTACGAGCAGTACTTC,TRBJ2-7,TRBV2,TRBD1,many
CASTPTGQETQYF,TGTGCCAGCACCCCGACTGGCCAAGAGACCCAGTACTTC,TRBJ2-5,TRBV12-3/TRBV12-4,.,many
CSVEGTGEVNTEAFF,TGCAGCGTTGAAGGGACAGGGGAGGTGAACACTGAAGCTTTCTTT,TRBJ1-1,TRBV29-1,TRBD1,few
CASSLVGTGLGSPLHF,TGTGCCAGCAGCTTAGTGGGAACCGGGCTTGGGTCACCCCTCCACTTT,TRBJ1-6,TRBV7-9,.,many
CASSRSESGANVLTF,TGTGCCAGCTCACGGTCCGAGTCTGGGGCCAACGTCCTGACTTTC,TRBJ2-6,TRBV18,.,many
CASSSPRTGGTDTQYF,TGTGCCAGCAGCTCCCCTCGGACAGGGGGCACAGATACGCAGTATTTT,TRBJ2-3,TRBV7-8,TRBD1,many
CASSRTSGDETQYF,TGTGCCAGCAGCCGTACTAGCGGGGACGAGACCCAGTACTTC,TRBJ2-5,TRBV5-8,TRBD2,many
CASSPLAGGDSNEQFF,TGTGCCAGCAGCCCCCTAGCGGGAGGAGATTCCAATGAGCAGTTCTTC,TRBJ2-1,TRBV7-8,TRBD2,many
CASSLVGDETQYF,TGTGCCAGCAGCTTAGTGGGGGACGAGACCCAGTACTTC,TRBJ2-5,TRBV7-9,.,many
CSAMTGEQYF,TGCAGTGCCATGACGGGGGAGCAGTACTTC,TRBJ2-7,TRBV20-1,.,.
CAWSEGENSPLHF,TGTGCCTGGTCGGAGGGGGAGAATTCACCCCTCCACTTT,TRBJ1-6,TRBV30,.,many
CASRYRGTGHEQYF,TGTGCCAGCAGGTACCGCGGGACAGGCCACGAGCAGTACTTC,TRBJ2-7,TRBV11-2,TRBD1,many
CASSQVALHSGNTIYF,TGTGCCAGCAGCCAGGTTGCTTTGCACTCTGGAAACACCATATATTTT,TRBJ1-3,TRBV4-2,.,many
CASSQSRQGNYGYTF,TGTGCCAGCAGTCAGTCTCGGCAGGGCAACTATGGCTACACCTTC,TRBJ1-2,TRBV6-6,.,.
CASSHGGKQPQHF,TGTGCCAGCAGTCACGGGGGGAAACAGCCCCAGCATTTT,TRBJ1-5,TRBV6-5,.,many
CASSNRQGNQPQHF,TGTGCCAGTAGTAATAGACAGGGTAACCAGCCCCAGCATTTT,TRBJ1-5,TRBV19,TRBD1,.
CASSLSGGEYNEQFF,TGCGCCAGCAGCCTTAGCGGGGGAGAATACAATGAGCAGTTCTTC,TRBJ2-1,TRBV5-1,TRBD2,many
CASSLRETGANVLTF,TGTGCCAGCAGCCTACGGGAGACAGGGGCCAACGTCCTGACTTTC,TRBJ2-6,TRBV2,.,.
CASSLVGQGTGQSTQLFF,TGTGCCAGCAGTTTAGTCGGACAGGGGACAGGACAGTCTACGCAACTGTTTTTT,TRBJ1-4,TRBV12-3/TRBV12-4,TRBD1,.
CASSITGTAQNIQYF,TGTGCCAGTAGTATAACAGGGACAGCCCAAAACATTCAGTACTTC,TRBJ2-4,TRBV19,TRBD1,.
CSVEDSSWDHSYEQYF,TGCAGCGTTGAAGACTCCTCGTGGGACCATTCCTACGAGCAGTACTTC,TRBJ2-7,TRBV29-1,.,.
CSARWTGGNYGYTF,TGCAGTGCTAGGTGGACAGGGGGTAACTATGGCTACACCTTC,TRBJ1-2,TRBV20-1,TRBD1,many
CASSLGLAIDEQYF,TGCGCCAGCAGCTTGGGACTAGCTATCGACGAGCAGTACTTC,TRBJ2-7,TRBV5-1,TRBD2,many
CASSQDVTGDNEQFF,TGTGCCAGCAGCCAAGATGTGACGGGCGACAATGAGCAGTTCTTC,TRBJ2-1,TRBV3-1,.,few